A selection of T cell receptor beta chains follows, all from one sample in a study of post-analysis software for immune sequencing data. A single record per CDR3 protein comes from TCRdb applying MiXCR to the PCR reads. The sample contains 400,000 to 500,000 distinct CDR3 sequences, roughly 40% of which appear only once. The sample consisted of blood. Every receptor here comes from a girl aged 2-10 years with multiple sclerosis. Both conserved end residues are part of each CDR3. The D gene is left open where the match is weak. Size is omitted from some rows. Given values are once, few, many or a class for expanded clones.

v_call: TRBV2; d_call: TRBD2; j_call: TRBJ2-5; clone_size: NA; cdr3_aa: CASSIAGPAYGPYF; cdr3_nt: TGTGCCAGCAGTATAGCGGGACCCGCCTACGGGCCGTACTTC
v_call: TRBV12-3/TRBV12-4; d_call: NA; j_call: TRBJ2-1; clone_size: few; cdr3_aa: CAIHRDNEQFF; cdr3_nt: TGTGCCATCCACCGGGACAATGAGCAGTTCTTC
v_call: TRBV6-5; d_call: TRBD1; j_call: TRBJ2-5; clone_size: NA; cdr3_aa: CASSYEGAREQYF; cdr3_nt: TGTGCCAGCAGTTACGAGGGGGCGAGGGAGCAGTACTTC
v_call: TRBV29-1; d_call: TRBD2; j_call: TRBJ2-1; clone_size: NA; cdr3_aa: CSLTSGGPSEQFF; cdr3_nt: TGCAGCCTGACTAGCGGGGGGCCCTCGGAGCAGTTCTTC
v_call: TRBV7-2; d_call: TRBD1; j_call: TRBJ2-3; clone_size: many; cdr3_aa: CASSPLDRHYTDTQYF; cdr3_nt: TGTGCCAGCAGCCCCTTGGACAGGCACTACACAGATACGCAGTATTTT
v_call: TRBV7-3; d_call: TRBD1; j_call: TRBJ2-7; clone_size: NA; cdr3_aa: CASSLFPGGYEQYF; cdr3_nt: TGTGCCAGCAGCTTATTCCCAGGGGGCTACGAGCAGTACTTC
v_call: TRBV29-1; d_call: NA; j_call: TRBJ1-2; clone_size: NA; cdr3_aa: CSVRQGEGYGYTF; cdr3_nt: TGCAGCGTTCGGCAGGGCGAGGGCTATGGCTACACCTTC
v_call: TRBV6-4; d_call: TRBD1; j_call: TRBJ2-5; clone_size: NA; cdr3_aa: CASSDTQGADETQYF; cdr3_nt: TGTGCCAGCAGTGACACTCAGGGGGCGGACGAGACCCAGTACTTC
v_call: TRBV12-3/TRBV12-4; d_call: NA; j_call: TRBJ2-1; clone_size: few; cdr3_aa: CASSRQVLNEQFF; cdr3_nt: TGTGCCAGCAGTAGACAGGTTCTGAATGAGCAGTTCTTC
v_call: TRBV29-1; d_call: NA; j_call: TRBJ2-1; clone_size: NA; cdr3_aa: CSVGDSLQFF; cdr3_nt: TGCAGCGTTGGCGACAGTTTACAGTTCTTC
v_call: TRBV5-1; d_call: NA; j_call: TRBJ2-5; clone_size: NA; cdr3_aa: CASSFGLASETQYF; cdr3_nt: TGCGCCAGCAGCTTCGGGCTAGCGAGTGAGACCCAGTACTTC
v_call: TRBV30; d_call: TRBD1; j_call: TRBJ1-2; clone_size: NA; cdr3_aa: CAWSLEQGPTYGYTF; cdr3_nt: TGTGCCTGGAGTTTGGAACAGGGGCCTACTTATGGCTACACCTTC
v_call: TRBV12-3/TRBV12-4; d_call: TRBD1; j_call: TRBJ2-7; clone_size: many; cdr3_aa: CASRRTGTGHEQYF; cdr3_nt: TGTGCCAGCAGACGGACAGGGACGGGCCACGAGCAGTACTTC
v_call: TRBV2; d_call: NA; j_call: TRBJ2-3; clone_size: once; cdr3_aa: CASNRRTTDTQYF; cdr3_nt: TGTGCCAGCAACCGACGGACCACAGATACGCAGTATTTT
v_call: TRBV20-1; d_call: TRBD1; j_call: TRBJ1-1; clone_size: NA; cdr3_aa: CSASGTGGDWTEAFF; cdr3_nt: TGCAGTGCTAGTGGGACAGGGGGAGATTGGACTGAAGCTTTCTTT
v_call: TRBV7-6; d_call: TRBD2; j_call: TRBJ2-7; clone_size: NA; cdr3_aa: CASSNNPGLGPYEQYF; cdr3_nt: TGTGCCAGCAGCAATAATCCGGGACTAGGACCCTACGAGCAGTACTTC
v_call: TRBV24-1; d_call: NA; j_call: TRBJ2-2; clone_size: NA; cdr3_aa: CAIGAQNTGELFF; cdr3_nt: TGTGCCATCGGTGCGCAGAACACCGGGGAGCTGTTTTTT
v_call: TRBV5-1; d_call: NA; j_call: TRBJ2-1; clone_size: few; cdr3_aa: CASSLDGLGSYNEQFF; cdr3_nt: TGCGCCAGCAGCTTGGATGGGCTTGGCTCCTACAATGAGCAGTTCTTC
v_call: TRBV12-3/TRBV12-4; d_call: TRBD1; j_call: TRBJ1-5; clone_size: few; cdr3_aa: CASSRDSHNQPQHF; cdr3_nt: TGTGCCAGCAGCCGGGACAGTCACAATCAGCCCCAGCATTTT
v_call: TRBV28; d_call: TRBD1; j_call: TRBJ2-7; clone_size: NA; cdr3_aa: CASTPSGTGLLNEQYF; cdr3_nt: TGTGCCAGCACCCCCTCCGGGACAGGGTTGTTGAACGAGCAGTACTTC
v_call: TRBV29-1; d_call: TRBD1; j_call: TRBJ2-7; clone_size: NA; cdr3_aa: CSVDRGRVDGSYEQYF; cdr3_nt: TGCAGCGTTGACAGGGGGCGTGTTGATGGCTCCTACGAGCAGTACTTC
v_call: TRBV5-1; d_call: TRBD2; j_call: TRBJ2-5; clone_size: NA; cdr3_aa: CASSGTSATQETQYF; cdr3_nt: TGCGCCAGCAGCGGTACTAGCGCGACCCAAGAGACCCAGTACTTC
v_call: TRBV7-3; d_call: NA; j_call: TRBJ2-3; clone_size: few; cdr3_aa: CASSPGSGFTDTQYF; cdr3_nt: TGTGCCAGCAGCCCAGGGAGTGGATTCACAGATACGCAGTATTTT
v_call: TRBV4-2; d_call: NA; j_call: TRBJ2-3; clone_size: few; cdr3_aa: CASSQDRVSTDTQYF; cdr3_nt: TGTGCCAGCAGCCAAGACAGGGTCTCCACAGATACGCAGTATTTT
v_call: TRBV29-1; d_call: NA; j_call: TRBJ2-7; clone_size: few; cdr3_aa: CSASVGYEQYF; cdr3_nt: TGCAGCGCCTCTGTTGGGTACGAGCAGTACTTC
v_call: TRBV3-1; d_call: TRBD1; j_call: TRBJ2-7; clone_size: few; cdr3_aa: CASSYGTGGEQYF; cdr3_nt: TGTGCCAGCAGTTACGGGACAGGGGGCGAGCAGTACTTC
v_call: TRBV4-3; d_call: TRBD2; j_call: TRBJ2-1; clone_size: NA; cdr3_aa: CASSQDTSGSSYEQFF; cdr3_nt: TGCGCCAGCAGCCAAGATACTAGCGGGAGTTCCTATGAGCAGTTCTTC
v_call: TRBV5-1; d_call: NA; j_call: TRBJ2-1; clone_size: NA; cdr3_aa: CASSLMRLNSTLEQFF; cdr3_nt: TGCGCCAGCAGCTTAATGAGGCTGAATTCGACGCTTGAGCAGTTCTTC
v_call: TRBV4-1; d_call: TRBD2; j_call: TRBJ2-7; clone_size: few; cdr3_aa: CASSPTRLAVNYEQYF; cdr3_nt: TGCGCCAGCAGCCCGACTCGACTAGCAGTAAACTACGAGCAGTACTTC
v_call: TRBV28; d_call: NA; j_call: TRBJ2-7; clone_size: NA; cdr3_aa: CASTQTANEQYF; cdr3_nt: TGTGCCAGCACCCAAACTGCGAACGAGCAGTACTTC
v_call: TRBV29-1; d_call: NA; j_call: TRBJ1-2; clone_size: NA; cdr3_aa: CSVGRLLYGYTF; cdr3_nt: TGCAGCGTCGGACGGTTATTATATGGCTACACCTTC
v_call: TRBV7-2; d_call: NA; j_call: TRBJ1-4; clone_size: NA; cdr3_aa: CASSSNRVANEKRFF; cdr3_nt: TGTGCCAGCAGCTCGAACAGGGTGGCTAATGAAAAACGGTTTTTT
v_call: TRBV20-1; d_call: NA; j_call: TRBJ1-2; clone_size: NA; cdr3_aa: CSARERDNYGYTF; cdr3_nt: TGCAGTGCTAGAGAAAGGGATAACTATGGCTACACCTTC
v_call: TRBV9; d_call: TRBD2; j_call: TRBJ2-3; clone_size: NA; cdr3_aa: CASSVATSGGAVTDTQYF; cdr3_nt: TGTGCCAGCAGCGTAGCGACTAGCGGGGGGGCGGTTACAGATACGCAGTATTTT
v_call: TRBV30; d_call: NA; j_call: TRBJ2-7; clone_size: NA; cdr3_aa: CAWSGQGLEQYF; cdr3_nt: TGTGCCTGGAGTGGGCAGGGACTCGAGCAGTACTTC
v_call: TRBV15; d_call: TRBD2; j_call: TRBJ2-7; clone_size: few; cdr3_aa: CATSRRWVAGRGQEQYF; cdr3_nt: TGTGCCACCAGCAGGCGGTGGGTAGCGGGAAGAGGGCAGGAGCAGTACTTC
v_call: TRBV2; d_call: TRBD1; j_call: TRBJ2-4; clone_size: NA; cdr3_aa: CASTATGTGRGEQYF; cdr3_nt: TGTGCCAGCACCGCGACCGGGACAGGAAGGGGTGAGCAGTACTTC
v_call: TRBV5-1; d_call: NA; j_call: TRBJ1-4; clone_size: few; cdr3_aa: CASSLGTVINEKLFF; cdr3_nt: TGCGCCAGCAGCTTGGGGACGGTCATAAATGAAAAACTGTTTTTT
v_call: TRBV7-2; d_call: TRBD1; j_call: TRBJ2-7; clone_size: NA; cdr3_aa: CASSGRQGALSEQYF; cdr3_nt: TGTGCCAGCAGCGGACGACAGGGGGCTTTGTCCGAACAGTACTTC
v_call: TRBV5-1; d_call: TRBD2; j_call: TRBJ2-1; clone_size: NA; cdr3_aa: CASSSGTSALSSYNEQFF; cdr3_nt: TGCGCCAGCAGCTCCGGGACTAGCGCCCTGAGCTCCTACAATGAGCAGTTCTTC
v_call: TRBV28; d_call: NA; j_call: TRBJ1-6; clone_size: NA; cdr3_aa: CASSWDTPLHF; cdr3_nt: TGTGCCAGCAGTTGGGACACACCCCTCCACTTT
v_call: TRBV29-1; d_call: NA; j_call: TRBJ2-3; clone_size: once; cdr3_aa: CSVERGVGDTQYF; cdr3_nt: TGCAGCGTTGAACGGGGAGTAGGAGATACGCAGTATTTT
v_call: TRBV4-1; d_call: NA; j_call: TRBJ1-5; clone_size: few; cdr3_aa: CASSQDTGSNQPQHF; cdr3_nt: TGCGCCAGCAGCCAAGATACCGGGTCCAATCAGCCCCAGCATTTT
v_call: TRBV5-8; d_call: NA; j_call: TRBJ2-3; clone_size: many; cdr3_aa: CASSFHRIDTQYF; cdr3_nt: TGTGCCAGCAGCTTTCACAGGATAGATACGCAGTATTTT
v_call: TRBV7-9; d_call: NA; j_call: TRBJ2-1; clone_size: NA; cdr3_aa: CASSLLPGLWPPNEQFF; cdr3_nt: TGTGCCAGCAGCTTATTGCCGGGACTTTGGCCCCCTAATGAGCAGTTCTTC
v_call: TRBV11-1; d_call: NA; j_call: TRBJ2-7; clone_size: once; cdr3_aa: CASSLDTGSYEQYF; cdr3_nt: TGTGCCAGCAGCTTGGACACAGGTTCCTACGAGCAGTACTTC
v_call: TRBV6-4; d_call: NA; j_call: TRBJ2-7; clone_size: once; cdr3_aa: CASSLEGPPLSYEQYF; cdr3_nt: TGTGCCAGCAGTTTAGAGGGACCGCCGCTCTCCTACGAGCAGTACTTC
v_call: TRBV20-1; d_call: NA; j_call: TRBJ2-5; clone_size: few; cdr3_aa: CSATTAQETQYF; cdr3_nt: TGCAGTGCCACGACAGCCCAAGAGACCCAGTACTTC